One sample yielded the 25 T cell receptor delta chains listed below, sequenced in a study of gamma-delta chains in newborns, infants, children. TCRdb reanalyzed the reads using CATT. Of about 1,500 delta-chain clones listed, 8.3% are singletons. Source material: blood. The receptor set was obtained from a child who was a newborn, infant or young child, either healthy, febrile or measles-vaccinated (not recorded which).

A few counts support this clone. The TCRdb protein comes from a much larger clone and disagrees with this DNA's translation at residue 11, likely due to a read error; the protein given here is derived from the DNA. CDR3 sequence (DNA): TGTGCCTGTGACACCTGGGGGATACCAAGCCCCTGGGACACCCGACAGATGTTTTTC. It specifies CACDTWGIPSPWDTRQMFF. The chain joins TRDV2 to TRDJ3; TRDD3 agrees at 10 bases. This CDR3 contains 19 residues. The germline gives CDR1 GEAIGNYY, CDR2 EKD. Trimming took 0 bases from V and 2 from J; bases not matched to a gene: 6.

In the case of this clone: Germline is not matched at one junction end, which may reflect a read error. The chain links TRDV2 to TRDJ3, with 7 nucleotides matching TRDD3. The CDR3 sequence is 19 residues long. Germline lookup yields CDR1 GEAIGNYY and CDR2 EKD. This CDR3 is CACAPVLGAISWATRQLFF. The CDR3 DNA reads TGTGCCTGTGCCCCTGTCCTGGGGGCCATCTCCTGGGCCACCCGACAGCTGTTTTTC.

This sequence joins TRDV2 and TRDJ2; maybe TRDD3 (6 bases). The V gene's germline CDR1 is GEAIGNYY and CDR2 EKD. The CDR3 contains 18 residues. V gave up 1 base and J gave up 2 bases, with 19 bases separating them. CDR3 protein: CACDTRGEGMALTAQLFF. In DNA, the CDR3 is TGTGCCTGTGACACTAGGGGGGAGGGGATGGCGTTGACAGCACAACTCTTCTTT.

About this clone itself: The protein TCRdb lists belongs to a much larger clone and differs from this DNA's translation at residue 14, which points to a read error; the protein shown is made from the DNA. The chain carries TRDV1 and TRDJ1; TRDD3 is a possible D gene (6 bases). Germline V gene lookup returns CDR1 TSWWSYY and CDR2 QGS. The CDR3 has 17 residues. The CDR3 nucleotides read TGTGCTCTTGGGGACCTTACGTGGGGGTCCCCCACCGATAGACTCATCTTT. It yields the protein CALGDLTWGSPTDRLIF.

This clone was observed a handful of times. The TCRdb protein, from a much larger clone, departs from this DNA's translation at residue 6, likely by read error; the protein shown derives from the DNA. Other DNA sequences in the sample encode the same CDR3. This sequence joins TRDV2 and TRDJ3; a possible D gene is TRDD3 (6 bases). This CDR3 contains 19 residues. Per the germline V gene, CDR1 is GEAIGNYY and CDR2 is EKD. Trimming pared 2 bases from V and 0 bases from J, leaving 16 bases between. For the CDR3, the DNA is TGTGCCTGTGACAGACGGGGGGAAGAAGGCTCCTGGGACACCCGACAGATGTTTTTC. It specifies CACDRRGEEGSWDTRQMFF.

This clone is deemed large (0.1 to 1%). Other DNA sequences from this sample encode an identical CDR3 as well. The gene calls are TRDV2 and TRDJ1; 13 nucleotides agree with TRDD3. This CDR3 has 24 amino acids. J gave up 2 bases and V 2 bases, and 28 bases lay outside the gene matches. Germline V gene data show CDR1 as GEAIGNYY and CDR2 as EKD. CDR3 DNA sequence: TGTGCCTGTGACATCCTCTCCGGAGAAAGTACTGGGGGATACGGAGCAGGTGAAACCGATAAACTCATCTTT. Translating it yields CACDILSGESTGGYGAGETDKLIF.

A few counts support this clone. The translation of this DNA and the TCRdb protein of a much larger clone differ at residue 8, probably owing to a read error; the protein shown here is translated from the DNA. The chain carries TRDV2 and TRDJ1, with 9 bases matching TRDD3. This CDR3 contains 19 residues. Germline loops: CDR1 GEAIGNYY, CDR2 EKD. The V gene end was trimmed by 1 base and the J gene end by 0 bases; junction bases not matched to a gene: 14. CDR3 DNA: TGTGCCTGTGACACACTTCCTGCAGGGGATACGCAGTACACCGATAAACTCATCTTT. As protein: CACDTLPAGDTQYTDKLIF.

In regard to this clone: TCRdb shows a much larger clone's protein in place of this DNA's translation, and the two differ at residue 16, likely through a read error; the protein shown is translated from the DNA. J is TRDJ3 and V is TRDV2, with 10 positions matching TRDD3. Per germline, CDR1 GEAIGNYY and CDR2 EKD. There are 18 residues in the CDR3. DNA of the CDR3: TGTGCCTGTGACACGGGGGATACGCGGTCCTGGGACACCCGACAGACGTTTTTC. It translates to CACDTGDTRSWDTRQTFF.

To note about this clone: The protein recorded in TCRdb matches a much larger clone and deviates from this DNA's translation at residue 6, suggesting a read error; the protein here is obtained by translating the DNA. This chain connects TRDV2 to TRDJ3; 7 bases are shared with TRDD3. V dropped 1 base and J dropped 1; count of bases not matched to a gene: 6. CDR3 length: 18 amino acids. Germline loops: CDR1 GEAIGNYY, CDR2 EKD. In nucleotides, the CDR3 is TGTGCCTGTGACACGGAGGATACGCGGTCCTGGGACACCCGACAGATGTTTTTC. It yields the protein CACDTEDTRSWDTRQMFF.

Comments on this clone: A far larger clone is a single base away, which makes a read error likely. This sample also contains other DNA sequences that code for the same CDR3. V is TRDV2 and J is TRDJ3, with TRDD3 identical over 12 bases. Per the germline V gene, CDR1 is GEAIGNYY and CDR2 is EKD. The CDR3 contains 21 residues. CDR3 nucleotide sequence: TGTGCCTGTGACACCGAACCGACTGGGGGATACACCTCCTGGGATACCCGACAGATGTTTTTC. It specifies CACDTEPTGGYTSWDTRQMFF.

This clone has a handful of counts. This DNA's translation differs at residue 3 from TCRdb's protein, which comes from a much larger clone; a read error is likely, and the protein shown is translated from the DNA. This sequence joins TRDV2 and TRDJ1, with D possibly being TRDD3 (9 bases). The germline V gene has CDR1 GEAIGNYY and CDR2 EKD. CDR3 length: 19 residues. CDR3 nucleotides: TGTGCCCGTGACACACTTCCTACAGGGGATACGCAGTACACCGATAAACTCATCTTT. Residues: CARDTLPTGDTQYTDKLIF.

This chain joins TRDV2 and TRDJ2; 7 bases map to TRDD3. V shed 1 base and J 2 bases; nucleotides not matched to a gene: 0. The CDR3 is made up of 14 amino acids. Looked up from germline, CDR1 is GEAIGNYY and CDR2 is EKD. CDR3 nucleotide sequence: TGTGCCTGTGACACTGGGGGATTGACAGCACAACTCTTCTTT. Translation gives CACDTGGLTAQLFF.

This clone has only a few counts. TCRdb records a much larger clone's protein for this DNA, with a difference at residue 7 that likely arises from a read error; the protein given is the translation of the DNA. The chain carries TRDV2 and TRDJ3; D is possibly TRDD3 (5 bases). Trimming cost V 2 bases and J 2 bases, with 12 bases left between them. The CDR3 has 17 amino acids. In germline, CDR1 is GEAIGNYY, CDR2 EKD. In DNA, the CDR3 is TGTGCCTGTGACAATGGGGAATACGCCTGGGACACCCGACAGATGTTTTTC. This encodes CACDNGEYAWDTRQMFF.

This clone was counted a few times. The translation of this DNA and the TCRdb protein of a much larger clone differ at residue 6, probably owing to a read error; the protein shown here is translated from the DNA. V gene TRDV2 combines with J gene TRDJ3, with 9 bases identical to TRDD3. The CDR3 sequence is 19 residues long. Per the germline V gene, CDR1 is GEAIGNYY and CDR2 is EKD. Trimming cost V 2 bases and J 0 bases; bases outside gene matches: 7. The CDR3 region is CACDIPGDTSSWDTRQMFF. The CDR3 DNA is TGTGCCTGTGACATACCGGGGGATACTAGCTCCTGGGACACCCGACAGATGTTTTTC.

Relative to its sample, this clone is large (0.1 to 1%). The same CDR3 also results from other DNA sequences found in this sample. This chain uses TRDV2 with TRDJ3, with 8 bases identical to TRDD3. Germline CDR1 is GEAIGNYY and CDR2 is EKD. Trimming removed 0 bases from V and 0 bases from J; junction bases left unmatched: 0. The CDR3 consists of 17 residues. The CDR3 here is CACDTGGYSWDTRQMFF. The CDR3 DNA reads TGTGCCTGTGACACCGGGGGATACTCCTGGGACACCCGACAGATGTTTTTC.

This clone came up a few times. The protein TCRdb lists belongs to a much larger clone and differs from this DNA's translation at residue 5, which points to a read error; the protein shown is made from the DNA. The chain employs TRDV2 and TRDJ3; 8 bases align to TRDD3. CDR1 is GEAIGNYY and CDR2 is EKD in the germline V gene. Unmatched junction bases numbered 2, after V lost 3 bases and J lost 2 bases. This CDR3 has 16 residues. CDR3 loop: CACDAWGTWDTRQMFF. As DNA, the CDR3 is TGTGCCTGTGACGCCTGGGGGACCTGGGACACCCGACAGATGTTTTTC.

As concerns this clone: Only one base separates this from a far larger clonotype, so it likely reflects a read error. This same CDR3 is encoded by further DNA sequences in the sample. The chain links TRDV2 to TRDJ3, with 7 bases aligning to TRDD3. This CDR3 spans 19 amino acids. Germline V gene lookup returns CDR1 GEAIGNYY and CDR2 EKD. The CDR3 DNA is TGTGCCTGTGACCCCCTGGGGGTTTTCCGCTCCTGGGACACCCGTCAGATGTTTTTC. This translates into CACDPLGVFRSWDTRQMFF.

Regarding this clone: A much larger clone is a single base away; this may be a read error. Other nucleotide sequences in the sample specify the same CDR3. CDR3 sequence: CACAPRLPCMWGDSSWDTRQMFF. The CDR3 DNA follows: TGTGCCTGTGCCCCCCGCCTTCCCTGTATGTGGGGGGATAGCTCCTGGGACACCCGACAGATGTTTTTC. The rearrangement links TRDV2 to TRDJ3; 8 bases line up with TRDD3. Per the germline V gene, CDR1 is GEAIGNYY and CDR2 is EKD. Trimming cost V 5 bases and J 0 bases; bases outside gene matches: 23. The CDR3 sequence is 23 residues long.

Concerning this clone itself: The junction departs from the called germline gene at one end, perhaps through a read error. The chain carries TRDV2 and TRDJ3; TRDD3 agrees at 10 bases. Germline V gene data show CDR1 as GEAIGNYY and CDR2 as EKD. This CDR3 comprises 19 residues. The chain's CDR3 is CACETLGDPLSWATRQMFF. CDR3 nucleotides: TGTGCCTGTGAGACACTGGGGGATCCCCTCTCCTGGGCCACCCGACAGATGTTTTTC.

In regard to this clone: This DNA's translation differs at residue 11 from TCRdb's protein, which comes from a much larger clone; a read error is likely, and the protein shown is translated from the DNA. The chain employs TRDV1 and TRDJ1, with TRDD2 as a possible D gene (6 bases). The CDR3 contains 22 residues. CDR1 and CDR2 from the germline V gene are TSWWSYY and QGS. Between the trimmed V and J ends, which lost 4 bases and 0 bases, there was a span of 33 bases. The CDR3 nucleotides read TGTGCTCTTGGGGTTCCACTTCCTCGTACTGAGGGCCCTTCCCTGTACACCGATAAACTCATCTTT. It translates to CALGVPLPRTEGPSLYTDKLIF.

This clone was observed a handful of times. The chain uses TRDV2 and TRDJ3, with 12 positions matching TRDD3. Losses at the gene ends were 0 bases for V and 3 bases for J; bases not matched to a gene: 5. This CDR3 has 19 residues. Germline V lookup: CDR1 GEAIGNYY, CDR2 EKD. The CDR3 loop reads CACDTVLGDTNWDTRQMFF. DNA of the CDR3: TGTGCCTGTGACACCGTACTGGGGGATACAAACTGGGACACCCGACAGATGTTTTTC.

V gene TRDV2 combines with J gene TRDJ3; 9 positions match TRDD3. V lost 4 bases, J lost 2 bases, and 11 bases stayed unmatched. Germline V gene sequence: CDR1 GEAIGNYY, CDR2 EKD. CDR3 length: 19 residues. CDR3 sequence reads: CACENRGDTSAWDTRQMFF. As DNA, the CDR3 is TGTGCCTGTGAGAACAGGGGGGATACCAGCGCCTGGGACACCCGACAGATGTTTTTC.

Regarding this clone: A much bigger clone sits one base away, suggesting this may be a read error. The CDR3 region is CACDTVRPPYRGPSSWDTRQMFF. CDR3 nucleotide sequence: TGTGCCTGTGACACCGTACGTCCCCCCTACCGGGGGCCCAGCTCCTGGGACACCCGACAGATGTTTTTC. V is TRDV2 and J is TRDJ3; D is possibly TRDD2 or TRDD3 (5 bases each). Germline-derived CDR1 and CDR2 are GEAIGNYY and EKD. Deletions cut 0 bases from V and 0 bases from J, with 26 bases between. CDR3 size: 23 residues.

In regard to this clone: TCRdb has a much larger clone's protein, which differs at residue 9 from the translation of this DNA, likely because of a read error; what is shown is the protein translated from the DNA. This rearrangement joins TRDV2 to TRDJ3; the D gene is possibly TRDD3 (5 bases). Trimming took 0 bases from V and 0 from J, leaving 11 bases between them. The CDR3 spans 18 residues. CDR1 and CDR2 from the germline V gene are GEAIGNYY and EKD. The chain's CDR3 is CACDTAGVNSWDTRQMFF. Written as DNA, the CDR3 is TGTGCCTGTGACACCGCGGGGGTGAACTCCTGGGACACCCGACAGATGTTTTTC.

As for this clone: TCRdb's protein for this DNA is that of a much larger clone and differs from the translation at residue 7, likely a read error; the protein shown is the DNA translation. This chain connects TRDV2 to TRDJ3; maybe TRDD3 (5 bases). CDR3 length equals 17 residues. V was clipped by 1 base and J by 1 base, with 10 bases between them. The V gene's germline CDR1 is GEAIGNYY and CDR2 EKD. CDR3 sequence: CACDTGEYSWDTRQMFF. In DNA form, the CDR3 reads TGTGCCTGTGACACTGGGGAATATTCCTGGGACACCCGACAGATGTTTTTC.